This TCR beta chain was captured by sequencing in a study of blood T cell repertoires in COVID-19. Study in general: Acute and convalescent COVID-19 specimens originated in the United States, Italy and Spain. PBMCs, B-cell-depleted T cells, or T cells were the source of the cDNA or gDNA that made up the material.

CDR3 length: 15 amino acids. Germline CDR1 MNHEY, CDR2 SVGAGI. V shed 5 bases and J 4 bases; nucleotides not matched to a gene: 8. TCRdb keeps only in-frame clones here, not all; method: immunoSEQ multiplex PCR. The data contain some 31,000 clones, over 75% of them singletons. Followed over time, Seattle patients had been enrolled while infection was active. V usage is TRBV6-5 and J usage is TRBJ2-7, with 10 bases aligning to TRBD1. The TCR comes from a man between 70 and 80 years old with COVID-19, enrolled during active disease. Sequenced: peripheral blood. The DNA of the CDR3 is TGTGCCAGCAGTACTTCCGGGACAGGGGCTTACGAGCAGTACTTC. Its protein product is CASSTSGTGAYEQYF.